The clone carrying this TCR beta chain was counted a few times. Antigen unknown. These data originate in a study of T cells after yellow fever vaccination. Study results and limitations: Overall, a small share of clonotypes was seen in both CD4 and CD8 compartments. Re-detected after boosting: most primary clones, more than 95% of CD4 and 88% of CD8. Repertoires sorted by FACS could include abundant clonotypes that are contaminants from the bulk population.

The study made its TCR cDNA through 5'RACE template switching. That step introduced a universal primer site along with UMIs. A single record per CDR3 protein comes from TCRdb applying MiXCR to the 5' RACE reads. The sample shows some 300,000 distinct CDR3 sequences, 8.5% to 10% of them seen only once. This sequence originates from a man aged 18-30 years who received the YFV17D yellow fever vaccine. The input for sequencing was CD4+ T cells sorted from PBMCs, taken 5 days after the yellow fever booster vaccination.

The CDR3 sequence: CASSLEPGGLNEQFF. The CDR3 DNA sequence: TGTGCCAGCAGCTTAGAGCCGGGGGGGTTGAATGAGCAGTTCTTC. The chain employs TRBV11-2 and TRBJ2-1; the match to TRBD2 covers 8 bases. The CDR3 totals 15 residues. Looked up from germline, CDR1 is SGHAT and CDR2 is FQNNGV. V was pared by 0 bases and J by 7 bases, with 5 bases of the junction left unmatched.